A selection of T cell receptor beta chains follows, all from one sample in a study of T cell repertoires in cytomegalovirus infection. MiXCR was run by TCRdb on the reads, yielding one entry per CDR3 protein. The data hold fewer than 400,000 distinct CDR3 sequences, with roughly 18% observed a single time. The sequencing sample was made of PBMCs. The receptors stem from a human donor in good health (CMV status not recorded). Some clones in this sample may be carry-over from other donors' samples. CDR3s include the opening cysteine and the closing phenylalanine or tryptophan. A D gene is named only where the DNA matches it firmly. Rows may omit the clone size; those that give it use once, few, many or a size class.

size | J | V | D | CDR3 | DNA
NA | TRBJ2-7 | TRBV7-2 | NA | CASSSRTAHEQYF | TGTGCCAGCAGCTCAAGGACGGCCCACGAGCAGTACTTC
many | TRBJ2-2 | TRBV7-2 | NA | CASSTGSYTGELFF | TGTGCCAGCAGCACCGGGAGTTACACCGGGGAGCTGTTTTTT
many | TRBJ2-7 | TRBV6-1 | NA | CASSEGSSYEQYF | TGTGCCAGCAGTGAAGGGTCTTCCTACGAGCAGTACTTC
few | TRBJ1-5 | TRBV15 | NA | CATSRDRAYNQPQHF | TGTGCCACCAGCAGAGATCGGGCCTACAATCAGCCCCAGCATTTT
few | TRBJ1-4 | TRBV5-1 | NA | CASSLEQGEEKLFF | TGCGCCAGCAGCTTGGAACAGGGCGAAGAAAAACTGTTTTTT
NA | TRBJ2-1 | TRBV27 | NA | CASSIGGAYNEQFF | TGTGCCAGCAGCATAGGGGGTGCCTACAATGAGCAGTTCTTC
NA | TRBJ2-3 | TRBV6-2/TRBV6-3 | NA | CASSSPGRASTDTQYF | TGTGCCAGCAGTTCCCCCGGCAGAGCTAGCACAGATACGCAGTATTTT
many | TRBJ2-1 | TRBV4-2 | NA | CASSQANGGNNEQFF | TGTGCCAGCAGCCAAGCTAACGGGGGAAACAATGAGCAGTTCTTC
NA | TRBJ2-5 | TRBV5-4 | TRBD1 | CASSRVGRGLSVETQYF | TGTGCCAGCAGCCGAGTTGGCAGGGGGCTATCAGTAGAGACCCAGTACTTC
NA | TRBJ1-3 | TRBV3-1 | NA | CASSPRDSGNTIYF | TGTGCCAGCAGCCCGAGGGACTCTGGAAACACCATATATTTT
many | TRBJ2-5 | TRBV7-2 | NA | CASSRSGAETQYF | TGTGCCAGCAGCCGGAGTGGGGCCGAGACCCAGTACTTC
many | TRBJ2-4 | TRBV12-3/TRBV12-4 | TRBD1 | CASSPTGNLLYF | TGTGCCAGCAGTCCGACAGGGAATCTGTTGTACTTC
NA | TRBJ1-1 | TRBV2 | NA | CASSEDLGMNTEAFF | TGTGCCAGCAGTGAAGATCTGGGGATGAACACTGAAGCTTTCTTT
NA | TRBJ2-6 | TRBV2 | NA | CASSSGFSGANVLTF | TGTGCCAGCAGTTCAGGCTTCTCTGGGGCCAACGTCCTGACTTTC
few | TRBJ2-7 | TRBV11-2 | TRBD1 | CASSLDRDRERGEQYF | TGTGCCAGCAGCTTAGACCGGGACAGGGAGAGAGGCGAGCAGTACTTC
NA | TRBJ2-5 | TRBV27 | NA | CASSANRGWGGTQYF | TGTGCCAGCAGTGCAAACAGGGGATGGGGGGGGACCCAGTACTTC
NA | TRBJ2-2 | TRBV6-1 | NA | CASSGGPLFF | TGTGCCAGCAGCGGGGGCCCTCTATTTTTT
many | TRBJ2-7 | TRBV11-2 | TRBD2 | CASSSLAGVSSYEQYF | TGTGCCAGCAGCTCTCTAGCGGGAGTGTCCTCCTACGAGCAGTACTTC
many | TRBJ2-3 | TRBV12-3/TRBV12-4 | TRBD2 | CASRFSSGGSRGTQYF | TGTGCCAGCAGATTCAGTAGCGGGGGTTCACGTGGGACGCAGTATTTT
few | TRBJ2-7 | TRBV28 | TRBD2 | CASSFSLAVSYEQYF | TGTGCCAGCAGTTTCTCACTAGCGGTCTCCTACGAGCAGTACTTC
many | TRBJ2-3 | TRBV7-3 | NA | CASSLSRTSTDTQYF | TGTGCCAGCAGCCTGAGCCGGACGAGCACAGATACGCAGTATTTT